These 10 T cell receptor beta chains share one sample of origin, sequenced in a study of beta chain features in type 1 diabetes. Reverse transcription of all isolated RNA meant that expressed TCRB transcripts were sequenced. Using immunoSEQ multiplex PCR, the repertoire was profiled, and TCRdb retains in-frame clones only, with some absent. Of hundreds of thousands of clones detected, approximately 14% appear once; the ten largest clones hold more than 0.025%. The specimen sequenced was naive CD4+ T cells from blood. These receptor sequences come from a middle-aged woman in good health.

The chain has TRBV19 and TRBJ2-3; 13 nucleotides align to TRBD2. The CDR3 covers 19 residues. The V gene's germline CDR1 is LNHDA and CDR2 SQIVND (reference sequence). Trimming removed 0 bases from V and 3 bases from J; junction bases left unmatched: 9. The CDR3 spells CASSIDLSGTSGKTDTQYF. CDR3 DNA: TGTGCCAGTAGTATAGACCTTTCCGGGACTAGCGGGAAAACAGATACGCAGTATTTT.

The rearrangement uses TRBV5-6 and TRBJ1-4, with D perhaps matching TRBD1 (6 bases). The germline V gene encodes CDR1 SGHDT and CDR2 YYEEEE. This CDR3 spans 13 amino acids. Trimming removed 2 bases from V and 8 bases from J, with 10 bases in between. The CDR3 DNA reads TGTGCCAGCAGCTTTTACAGGGACGAAAAACTGTTTTTT. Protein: CASSFYRDEKLFF.

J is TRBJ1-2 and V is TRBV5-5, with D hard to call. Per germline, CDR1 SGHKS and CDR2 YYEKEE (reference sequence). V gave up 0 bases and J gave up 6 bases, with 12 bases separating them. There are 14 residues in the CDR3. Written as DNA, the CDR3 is TGTGCCAGCAGCTTGGGTGGGCAGGTTGATGGCTACACCTTC. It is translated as CASSLGGQVDGYTF.

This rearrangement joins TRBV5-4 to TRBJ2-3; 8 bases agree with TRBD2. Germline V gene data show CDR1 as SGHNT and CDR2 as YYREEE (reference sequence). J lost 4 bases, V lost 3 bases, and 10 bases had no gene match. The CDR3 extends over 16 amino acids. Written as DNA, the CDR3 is TGTGCCAGCAGCTCGACTCGGGGGGGTAATGCAGATACGCAGTATTTT. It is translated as CASSSTRGGNADTQYF. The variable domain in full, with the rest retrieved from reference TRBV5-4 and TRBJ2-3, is ETGVTQSPTHLIKTRGQQVTLRCSSQSGHNTVSWYQQALGQGPQFIFQYYREEENGRGNFPPRFSGLQFPNYSSELNVNALELDDSALYLCASSSTRGGNADTQYFGPGTRLTVL.

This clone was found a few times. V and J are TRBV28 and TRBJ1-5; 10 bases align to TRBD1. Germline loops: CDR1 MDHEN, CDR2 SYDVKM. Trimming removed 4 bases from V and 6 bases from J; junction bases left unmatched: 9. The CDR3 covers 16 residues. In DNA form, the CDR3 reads TGTGCCAGCAGTTCAACCGGGACAGGGGTCTTTCAGCCCCAGCATTTT. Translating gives CASSSTGTGVFQPQHF. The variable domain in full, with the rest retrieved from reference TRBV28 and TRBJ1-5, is DVKVTQSSRYLVKRTGEKVFLECVQDMDHENMFWYRQDPGLGLRLIYFSYDVKMKEKGDIPEGYSVSREKKERFSLILESASTNQTSMYLCASSSTGTGVFQPQHFGDGTRLSIL.

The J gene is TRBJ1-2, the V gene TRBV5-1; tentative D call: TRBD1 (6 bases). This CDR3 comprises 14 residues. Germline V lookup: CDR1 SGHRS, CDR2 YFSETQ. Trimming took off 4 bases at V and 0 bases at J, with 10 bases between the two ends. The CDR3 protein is CASSNDRPNYGYTF. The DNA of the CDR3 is TGCGCCAGCAGCAACGACAGGCCTAACTATGGCTACACCTTC.

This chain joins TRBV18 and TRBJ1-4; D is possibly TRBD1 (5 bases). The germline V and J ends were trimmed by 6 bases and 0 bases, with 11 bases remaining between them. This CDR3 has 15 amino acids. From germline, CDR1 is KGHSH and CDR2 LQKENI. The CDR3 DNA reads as TGTGCCAGCTCCCCGGGGGGGGCAACTAATGAAAAACTGTTTTTT. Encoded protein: CASSPGGATNEKLFF.

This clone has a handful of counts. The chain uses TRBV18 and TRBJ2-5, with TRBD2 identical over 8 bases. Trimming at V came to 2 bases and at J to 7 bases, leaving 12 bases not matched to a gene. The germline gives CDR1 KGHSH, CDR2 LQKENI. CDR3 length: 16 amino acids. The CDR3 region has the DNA TGTGCCAGCTCACCATTCGGACGGGGGGGCTCCGGGACCCAGTACTTC. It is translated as CASSPFGRGGSGTQYF.

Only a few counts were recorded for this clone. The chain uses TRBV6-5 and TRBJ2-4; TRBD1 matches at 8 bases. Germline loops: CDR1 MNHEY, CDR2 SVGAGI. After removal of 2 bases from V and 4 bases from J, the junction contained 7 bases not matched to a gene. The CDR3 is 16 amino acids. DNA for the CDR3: TGTGCCAGCAGTTACCACCGACAGGGGTCAAAAAACATTCAGTACTTC. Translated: CASSYHRQGSKNIQYF.

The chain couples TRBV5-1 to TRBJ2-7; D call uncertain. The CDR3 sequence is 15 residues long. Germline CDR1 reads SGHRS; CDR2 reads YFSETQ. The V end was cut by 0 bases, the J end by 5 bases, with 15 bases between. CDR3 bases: TGCGCCAGCAGCTTGGCCGACATCGTCCTTGACGAGCAGTACTTC. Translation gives CASSLADIVLDEQYF.